The sequence of this T cell receptor (beta chain) was determined in a study of cytomegalovirus exposure and HLA in healthy donors. Study results and caveats: The study found most TCR sequences rare, yet found some public TCRs in many donors. Reportedly, cytomegalovirus status was diagnosed with high sensitivity and specificity. According to the study, 150 to 200 TCR beta chains were cytomegalovirus-associated.

Remarks on this clone: Its antigen remains unidentified.

Measured with immunoSEQ multiplex PCR; TCRdb has only the in-frame clones, and not every one. This sample yields roughly 120,000 clones, of which about 93% are seen a single time; roughly 1.2% belongs to the top ten. Germline V CDR1 and CDR2: MNHNY, SVGAGI (reference sequence). This CDR3 region has 13 residues. V was pared by 6 bases and J by 8 bases, with 6 bases of the junction left unmatched. The chain combines TRBV6-6 with TRBJ1-2; 10 positions agree with TRBD1. This clonotype was obtained from a woman younger than 35 in good health and CMV-seronegative. The sequencing input was PBMCs. CDR3 coding DNA: TGTGCCAGCAGGAGACAGGGGGCTGGAGGCTACACCTTC. Its translation: CASRRQGAGGYTF.